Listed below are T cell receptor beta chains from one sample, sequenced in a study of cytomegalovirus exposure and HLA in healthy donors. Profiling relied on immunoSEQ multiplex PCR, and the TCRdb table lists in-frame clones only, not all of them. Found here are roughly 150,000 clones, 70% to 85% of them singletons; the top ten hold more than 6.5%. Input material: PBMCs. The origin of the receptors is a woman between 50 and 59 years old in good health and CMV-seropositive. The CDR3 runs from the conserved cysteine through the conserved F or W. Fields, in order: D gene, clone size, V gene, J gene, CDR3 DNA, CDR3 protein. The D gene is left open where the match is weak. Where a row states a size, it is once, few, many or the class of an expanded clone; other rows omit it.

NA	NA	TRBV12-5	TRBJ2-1	TGTGCTAGTGGTTTGCCGACACCGCTGTTCTTC	CASGLPTPLFF
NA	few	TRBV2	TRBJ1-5	TGTGCCAGCAGCACCCAGGGAGGCCAGCCCCAGCATTTT	CASSTQGGQPQHF
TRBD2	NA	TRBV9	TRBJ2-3	TGTGCCAGCAGCGTAGTAGCGGGGGGGCTGGGAGATACGCAGTATTTT	CASSVVAGGLGDTQYF
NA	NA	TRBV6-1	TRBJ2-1	TGTGCCAGCAGTGGGAGGGGCGGCGCCGAGCAGTTCTTC	CASSGRGGAEQFF
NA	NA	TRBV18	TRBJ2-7	TGTGCCAGCTCACCACAGCAGGGTCGAGGTTACGAGCAGTACTTC	CASSPQQGRGYEQYF
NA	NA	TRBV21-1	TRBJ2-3	TGTGCCAGCACTCGACAGGGGACAGATACGCAGTATTTT	CASTRQGTDTQYF
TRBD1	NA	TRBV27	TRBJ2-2	TGTGCCAGCAGTTCTATAACGACAGGGACCACGAACACCGGGGAGCTGTTTTTT	CASSSITTGTTNTGELFF
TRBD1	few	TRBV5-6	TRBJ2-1	TGTGCCAGCAGCTTGGACAGGGGCTCGCGCTCCTACAATGAGCAGTTCTTC	CASSLDRGSRSYNEQFF
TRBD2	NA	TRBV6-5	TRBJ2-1	TGTGCCAGCAGTTTCAGCGGGGGGGAGCAGTTCTTC	CASSFSGGEQFF
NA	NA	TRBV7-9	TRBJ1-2	TGTGCCAGCAGCTCGAGCGGGGGCACTAGCTATGGCTACACCTTC	CASSSSGGTSYGYTF
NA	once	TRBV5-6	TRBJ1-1	TGTGCCAGCAGCCCCGGTGCGGGGAAGAACACTGAAGCTTTCTTT	CASSPGAGKNTEAFF
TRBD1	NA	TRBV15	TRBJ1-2	TGTGCCACCAGCAGAGAGACGAGGGGACAGCGTATCGGCTACACCTTC	CATSRETRGQRIGYTF
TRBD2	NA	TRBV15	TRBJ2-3	TGTGCCACCAGCAGAGATCGTAGCGGGGGGGCCCGGGATACGCAGTATTTT	CATSRDRSGGARDTQYF
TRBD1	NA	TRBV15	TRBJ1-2	TGTGCCACCAGCAACGTGGGTTGGCGGGACAGGGATTCGTATGGCTACACCTTC	CATSNVGWRDRDSYGYTF
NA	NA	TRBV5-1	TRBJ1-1	TGCGCCAGCAGCTTGGAAAGGAAGGGGACTGAAGCTTTCTTT	CASSLERKGTEAFF
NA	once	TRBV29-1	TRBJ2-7	TGCAGCGTTGTGGACGGCGAGGGGGTCTACGAGCAGTACTTC	CSVVDGEGVYEQYF
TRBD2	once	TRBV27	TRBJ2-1	TGTGCCAGCAGGCCCCCCGGTCTAGCGGTCAATGAGCAGTTCTTC	CASRPPGLAVNEQFF
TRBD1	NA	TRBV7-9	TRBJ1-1	TGTGCCAGCAGCTTTGGTAGGGACAGGGGGAACACTGAAGCTTTCTTT	CASSFGRDRGNTEAFF
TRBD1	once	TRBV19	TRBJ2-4	TGTGCCAGTAGTACAGGACAGGGGGCGCTGGGTGTAGCCAAAAACATTCAGTACTTC	CASSTGQGALGVAKNIQYF
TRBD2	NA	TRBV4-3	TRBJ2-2	TGCGCCAGCAGCCAGTTAGCGGGGGGTAACACCGGGGAGCTGTTTTTT	CASSQLAGGNTGELFF
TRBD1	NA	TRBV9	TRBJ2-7	TGTGCCAGAGGGACAGGAAACTACGAGCAGTACTTC	CARGTGNYEQYF
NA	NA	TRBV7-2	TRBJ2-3	TGTGCCAGCAGCTGGCGGGGTCCCCGAACCCGAAGCACAGATACGCAGTATTTT	CASSWRGPRTRSTDTQYF
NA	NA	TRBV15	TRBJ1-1	TGTGCCACCAGCAGAGATCGTACAGCTGTTGAAGCTTTCTTT	CATSRDRTAVEAFF
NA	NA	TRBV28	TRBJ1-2	TGTGCCAGCAGATCTCGGGCCAGCAGGGGCGGCTACACCTTC	CASRSRASRGGYTF
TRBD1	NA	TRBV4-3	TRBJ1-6	TGCGCCAGCAGCCCGATTACAGGGGCTGCATCACCCCTCCACTTT	CASSPITGAASPLHF
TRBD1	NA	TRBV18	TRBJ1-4	TGTGCCAGCTCACCGCCAAGTGGGACAGGGGTTGGAAAACTGTTTTTT	CASSPPSGTGVGKLFF
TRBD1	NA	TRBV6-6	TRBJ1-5	TGTGCCAGCACTGATGGACAGGGCGGGCAGCCCCAGCATTTT	CASTDGQGGQPQHF
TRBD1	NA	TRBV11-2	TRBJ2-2	TGTGCCAGCAGCCCCCGACAGGGAAACACCGGGGAGCTGTTTTTT	CASSPRQGNTGELFF
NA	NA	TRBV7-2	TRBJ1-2	TGTGCCAGCAGACAAAAGGGGGGCTACACCTTC	CASRQKGGYTF
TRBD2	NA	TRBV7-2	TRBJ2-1	TGTGCCAGCTCGACGGTCGGGGGGGCCTTGAATGAGCAGTTCTTC	CASSTVGGALNEQFF
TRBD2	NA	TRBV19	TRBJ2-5	TGTGCCAGTAGTCCGCGGACTAGCGGGGGAAAGACCCAGTACTTC	CASSPRTSGGKTQYF
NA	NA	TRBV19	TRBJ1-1	TGTGCCAGTAGTATCCGGGGTCCTGGGGCTGAAGCTTTCTTT	CASSIRGPGAEAFF
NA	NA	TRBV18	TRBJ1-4	TGTGCCAGCTCACCAGCGGGGAAGGGACCTGGCGAAAAACTGTTTTTT	CASSPAGKGPGEKLFF
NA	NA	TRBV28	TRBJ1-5	TGTGCCAGCAGGCACCGTACAGGGACCGGGGTATATAGCAATCAGCCCCAGCATTTT	CASRHRTGTGVYSNQPQHF
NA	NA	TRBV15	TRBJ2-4	TGTGCCACCAGCTCCCATATCCTCTCCGGGACCAAAAACATTCAGTACTTC	CATSSHILSGTKNIQYF
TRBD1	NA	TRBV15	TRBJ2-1	TGTGCCACCAGCAGAGGGGGACAGGGGGCTGAGAATGAGCAGTTCTTC	CATSRGGQGAENEQFF
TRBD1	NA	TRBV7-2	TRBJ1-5	TGTGCCAGCAGCTCTAGCCGGACAGGGGTTGGCAATCAGCCCCAGCATTTT	CASSSSRTGVGNQPQHF
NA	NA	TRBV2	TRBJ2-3	TGTGCCAGCATTCCGGCAGCGGGCTCAGATACGCAGTATTTT	CASIPAAGSDTQYF
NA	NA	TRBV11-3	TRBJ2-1	TGTGCCAGCAGCTCAGGGGGGCCGGTAAATGAGCAGTTCTTC	CASSSGGPVNEQFF
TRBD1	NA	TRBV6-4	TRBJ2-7	TGTGCCAGCAGTGACTCCGGGTTGAAATGGAGGACAGGAAGACCCTACGAGCAGTACTTC	CASSDSGLKWRTGRPYEQYF
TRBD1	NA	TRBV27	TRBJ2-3	TGTGCCAGCAGTTTAAGGGGGACAGGACATACGCAGTATTTT	CASSLRGTGHTQYF
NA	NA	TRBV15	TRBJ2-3	TGTGCCACCAGCCGGGAAAGCACAGATACGCAGTATTTT	CATSRESTDTQYF
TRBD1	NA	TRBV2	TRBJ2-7	TGTGCCAGCAGTGCTACAGGGGCACACGAGCAGTACTTC	CASSATGAHEQYF
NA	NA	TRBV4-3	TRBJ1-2	TGCGCCAGCAGCCAGGACAAAGACACCGGAACCTATGGCTACACCTTC	CASSQDKDTGTYGYTF
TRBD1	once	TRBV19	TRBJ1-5	TGTGCCAGTAGGTCAACAGGGGTTAGCAATCAGCCCCAGCATTTT	CASRSTGVSNQPQHF
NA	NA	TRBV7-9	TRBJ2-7	TGTGCCAGCAGCAAACAAACAGGTAATGGGTACCACGAGCAGTACTTC	CASSKQTGNGYHEQYF
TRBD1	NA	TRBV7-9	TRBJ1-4	TGTGCCAGCAGCCCCGGGACAGGGAATGAAAAACTGTTTTTT	CASSPGTGNEKLFF
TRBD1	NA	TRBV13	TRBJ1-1	TGTGCCAGCAGCTTAGGCCGGGTGGTCGGGACAGGGCCATCCACTGAAGCTTTCTTT	CASSLGRVVGTGPSTEAFF
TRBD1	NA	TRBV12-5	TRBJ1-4	TGTGCTAGTGGTTTGAACGGACAGGGCTATGAAAAACTGTTTTTT	CASGLNGQGYEKLFF
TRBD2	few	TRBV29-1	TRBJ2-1	TGCAGCGCTCCAGTAGCGGGGGGTCTCAATGAGCAGTTCTTC	CSAPVAGGLNEQFF
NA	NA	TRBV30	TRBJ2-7	TGTGCCTGGAGTCCTGGCAGGGGTTACGAGCAGTACTTC	CAWSPGRGYEQYF